This TCR beta chain is drawn from a study of blood T cells in healthy people across ages (dated by TCRdb to the mid-2010s). The study in broad terms: Template switching captured roughly one uniquely barcoded TCR beta cDNA molecule per two T cells in model experiments. To track age-related changes in TCR beta repertoire diversity, the study relied on deep sequencing normalized with unique cDNA molecular identifiers. Four age groups were formed from the donors: young (average roughly 15 years), middle-aged (around 37), aged (62) and long-lived (82). Using the same blood draw, the study looked at two additional independent replicas of 1 million unique cDNA reads for two donors, one aged 18 to 30 and the other aged 80 or older.

Library method: 5' RACE. This sample was sequenced with an Illumina HiSeq 2500. The second PCR ran for about 6 to 12 cycles and used a J-beta primer mix along with a sample-barcoded 5' primer. Each TCR beta cDNA molecule received a unique molecular identifier from a template-switch 5' adaptor carrying 12 random nucleotides. At least 2.5 million CDR3-containing paired-end reads were obtained from each sample. The Mint cDNA synthesis kit, primed by a TRBC-specific oligonucleotide, was used to synthesize first-strand cDNA from all RNA. Following uracil-DNA glycosylase treatment, all cDNA underwent a first 18-cycle PCR with the universal primers M1SS and BC2_uni_R. The original methods were these. For normalization, 1 million high-quality reads were randomly selected from each sample, with every read carrying a distinct molecular identifier. Reads with shared molecular identifiers were discarded instead of being binned into consensus sequences. MiTCR, run with a Q25 quality threshold and the strictest error-elimination algorithm, handled CDR3 identification, clonotype clustering and error correction. Lower-bound total TCR beta diversity was estimated with a nonparametric unseen species model using Euler transformation. TCRdb reworked the public reads: Q25 trimming with fastp, MiXCR clone assembly, productive beta chains retained. Rows with a matching CDR3 protein are joined into one entry that keeps the most common DNA and genes. These V and J calls derive from TCRdb rather than the authors' analysis. In this sample the table shows around 500,000 distinct CDR3 sequences, roughly a quarter of which occur a single time. Of the sample, under 4.5% is held by the ten largest clones.

The roughly 42 donors, aged about 6 to 100 years, were systemically healthy Caucasian individuals from Russia. About 9.1 milliliters of peripheral blood were collected from each donor into EDTA-treated Vacutainer tubes. Ficoll-Paque density-gradient centrifugation was used to isolate PBMCs, with at least 7 million per sample. Trizol reagent was used to extract total RNA from PBMCs, with at least 5 micrograms per sample. For every donor, an aliquot of PBMCs went through flow cytometry to measure the percentages of naive CD45RAhigh/CD27high T cells. General findings and caveats noted by the study authors: As age increased, observed TCR beta diversity per million T cells dropped in a roughly linear way, and a significant reduction was already evident by age 40. Total diversity estimates from one million sequenced T cells were considered lower bounds and underestimates. Bulk unsorted PBMC profiling prevented conclusive comparison of naive and antigen-experienced compartments. The CMV infection status of donors was not known, potentially confounding age-related changes in expanded clonotypes. Observed TCR beta diversity correlated strongly with the percentage of naive T cells measured by flow cytometry. Compared with the aged group, more naive CD4+ T cells, fewer expanded clones and increased TCR diversity were shown by the long-lived group, suggesting age selection.

The CDR3 measures 13 amino acids from cysteine to phenylalanine. Just the 39-base CDR3 DNA is kept, in frame starting at base 1. Based on the germline V gene (reference sequence), the CDR1 and CDR2 sequences are LGHDT and YNNKEL. Here V drops 8 bases and J drops 2 bases, and the junction holds 2 bases not matched to any gene. This clonotype was detected only a few times. What antigen it recognizes has not been identified. Nothing much larger sits one base from this clone, and base qualities are not available. This sample was shared with a second study, whose subject was T cells of mothers and their children. Taken from the second paper: The donors were nine systemically healthy Caucasian individuals, made up of three mothers and their six children. cDNA synthesis consumed the entire amount of extracted RNA, loaded at approximately 1.6 ug RNA in each 15 ul reaction. In the second PCR, sample barcodes and 2-4 random nucleotides were introduced via the M1S primer. Each mother yielded over 10 million TCR beta CDR3 reads and each child 2.5 million to 3 million reads. Thymic selection similarly shapes TCR recombination output in related and unrelated pairs, with minor effect from inherited differences. Normalized repertoire overlap was always found to be slightly, but never significantly, higher in related mother-child pairs than in unrelated mother-child pairs. No persistent microchimeric T cell clones were detected, at a sensitivity of 90 to 100 clones per million clonotypes. Deep NGS was used in the study to compare the TCR beta repertoires of mothers and children and to look for features that separate related mother-child pairs from unrelated individuals. On average, the children were roughly 12 +/- 4 years old, while the mothers were around 40 +/- 4 years old. Libraries were sequenced on Illumina HiSeq 2000 with 100+100 nt paired-end reads after adapter ligation with NEBNext reagents. Mother and child libraries were prepared a month apart and sequenced in separate runs to prevent cross-contamination. Between roughly 500,000 and 2,300,000 distinct TCR beta clonotypes were identified per donor. Naive TCR beta clonotypes were estimated from low-frequency clonotypes matched to each donor's FACS-determined naive share, without sorting.

The receptor was derived from a boy aged 2 to 9 in good health. Material: blood. This sequence uses TRBV3-1 and TRBJ1-3, and 8 junction bases match TRBD1. In nucleotide form, the sequence is TGTGCCAGCCAACAGGGGGCTGGAAACACCATATATTTT. This yields the protein CASQQGAGNTIYF.